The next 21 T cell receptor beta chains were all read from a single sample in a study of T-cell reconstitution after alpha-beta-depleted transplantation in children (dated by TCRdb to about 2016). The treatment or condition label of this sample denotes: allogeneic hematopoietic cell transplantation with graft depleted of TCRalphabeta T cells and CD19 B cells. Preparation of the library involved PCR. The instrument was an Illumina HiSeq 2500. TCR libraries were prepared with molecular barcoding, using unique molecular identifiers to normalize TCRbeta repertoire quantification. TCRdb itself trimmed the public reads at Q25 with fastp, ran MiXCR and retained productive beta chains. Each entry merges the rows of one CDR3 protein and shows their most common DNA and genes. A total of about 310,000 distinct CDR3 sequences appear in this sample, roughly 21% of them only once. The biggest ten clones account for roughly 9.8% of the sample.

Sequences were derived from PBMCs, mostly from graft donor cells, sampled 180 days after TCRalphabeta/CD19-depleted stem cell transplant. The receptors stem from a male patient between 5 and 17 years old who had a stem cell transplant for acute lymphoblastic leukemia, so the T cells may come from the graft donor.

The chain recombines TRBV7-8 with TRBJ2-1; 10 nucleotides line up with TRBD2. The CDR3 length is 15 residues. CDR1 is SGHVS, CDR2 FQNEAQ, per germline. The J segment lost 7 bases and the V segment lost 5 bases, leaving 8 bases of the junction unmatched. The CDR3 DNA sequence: TGTGCCAGCAGCCTTCTAGCGGGAGCGATGAATGAGCAGTTCTTC. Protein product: CASSLLAGAMNEQFF.

The CDR3 sequence: CASSSLGSYNEQFF. CDR3 in DNA: TGTGCCAGCAGCTCCTTGGGCTCTTACAATGAGCAGTTCTTC. The chain uses TRBV7-9 and TRBJ2-1, with D uncertain. This CDR3 is built from 14 residues. The ends were cut back, 4 bases at V and 4 bases at J, with 11 bases in the middle. Germline assignment: CDR1 SEHNR and CDR2 FQNEAQ (reference sequence).

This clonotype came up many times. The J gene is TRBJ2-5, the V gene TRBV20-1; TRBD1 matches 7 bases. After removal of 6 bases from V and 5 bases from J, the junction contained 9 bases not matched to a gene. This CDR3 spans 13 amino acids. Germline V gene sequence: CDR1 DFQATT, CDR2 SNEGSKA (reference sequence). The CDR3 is CSANDRVHETQYF. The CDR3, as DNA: TGCAGTGCAAATGACAGGGTCCATGAGACCCAGTACTTC.

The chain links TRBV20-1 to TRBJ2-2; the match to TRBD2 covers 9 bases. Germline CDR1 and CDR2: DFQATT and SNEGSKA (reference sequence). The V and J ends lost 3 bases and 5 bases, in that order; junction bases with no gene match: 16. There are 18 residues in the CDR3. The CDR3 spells CSASPFRGLAFPTGELFF. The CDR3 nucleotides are TGCAGTGCTAGTCCTTTCCGGGGACTAGCCTTCCCTACCGGGGAGCTGTTTTTT.

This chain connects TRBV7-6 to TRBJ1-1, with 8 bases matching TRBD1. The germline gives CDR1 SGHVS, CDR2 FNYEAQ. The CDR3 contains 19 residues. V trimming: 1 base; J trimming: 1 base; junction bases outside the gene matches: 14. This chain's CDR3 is CASSLGVFRTGRKNTEAFF. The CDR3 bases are TGTGCCAGCAGCTTAGGAGTGTTTAGGACAGGGAGAAAGAACACTGAAGCTTTCTTT.

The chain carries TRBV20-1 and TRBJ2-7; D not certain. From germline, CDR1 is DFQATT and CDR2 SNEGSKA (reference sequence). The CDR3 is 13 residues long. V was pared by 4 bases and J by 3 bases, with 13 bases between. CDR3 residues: CSAKKGLNYEQYF. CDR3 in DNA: TGCAGTGCTAAAAAAGGCCTTAACTACGAGCAGTACTTC.

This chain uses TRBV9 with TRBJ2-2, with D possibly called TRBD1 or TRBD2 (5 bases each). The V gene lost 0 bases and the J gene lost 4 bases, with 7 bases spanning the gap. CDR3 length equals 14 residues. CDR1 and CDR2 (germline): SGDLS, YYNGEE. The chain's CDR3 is CASSVVGTTGELFF. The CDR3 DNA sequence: TGTGCCAGCAGCGTAGTCGGGACCACCGGGGAGCTGTTTTTT.

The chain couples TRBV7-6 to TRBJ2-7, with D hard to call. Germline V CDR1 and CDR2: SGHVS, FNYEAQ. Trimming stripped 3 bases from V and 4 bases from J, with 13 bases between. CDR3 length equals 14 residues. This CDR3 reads CASSFSPNLYEQYF. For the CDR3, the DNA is TGTGCCAGCAGCTTTAGCCCGAATTTGTACGAGCAGTACTTC. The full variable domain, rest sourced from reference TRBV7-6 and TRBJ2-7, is GAGVSQSPRYKVTKRGQDVALRCDPISGHVSLYWYRQALGQGPEFLTYFNYEAQQDKSGLPNDRFSAERPEGSISTLTIQRTEQRDSAMYRCASSFSPNLYEQYFGPGTRLTVT.

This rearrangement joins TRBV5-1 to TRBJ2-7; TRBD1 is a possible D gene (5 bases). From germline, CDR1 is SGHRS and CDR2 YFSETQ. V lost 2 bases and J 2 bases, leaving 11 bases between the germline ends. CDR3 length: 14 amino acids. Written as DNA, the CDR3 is TGCGCCAGCAGCTTCCTTGGACAAACCTACGAGCAGTACTTC. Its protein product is CASSFLGQTYEQYF.

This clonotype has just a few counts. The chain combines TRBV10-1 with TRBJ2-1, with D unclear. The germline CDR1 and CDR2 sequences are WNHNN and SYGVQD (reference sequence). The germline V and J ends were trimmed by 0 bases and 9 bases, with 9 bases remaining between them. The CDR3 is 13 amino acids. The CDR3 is CASSESMEIEQFF. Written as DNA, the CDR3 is TGCGCCAGCAGTGAGTCTATGGAGATTGAGCAGTTCTTC.

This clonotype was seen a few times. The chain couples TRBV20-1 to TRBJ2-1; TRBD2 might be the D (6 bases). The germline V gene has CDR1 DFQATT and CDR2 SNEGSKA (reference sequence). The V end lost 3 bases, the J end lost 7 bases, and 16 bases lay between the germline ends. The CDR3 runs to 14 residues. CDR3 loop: CSASLAPLWNEQFF. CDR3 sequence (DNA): TGCAGTGCTAGTCTAGCGCCCCTTTGGAATGAGCAGTTCTTC.

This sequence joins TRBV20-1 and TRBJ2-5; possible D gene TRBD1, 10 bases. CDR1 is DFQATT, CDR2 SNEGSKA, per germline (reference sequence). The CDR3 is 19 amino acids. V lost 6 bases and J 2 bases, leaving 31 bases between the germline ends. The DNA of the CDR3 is TGCAGTGCCGTTACGGAGACAGGGGGCTGGCTAGCGGGGCAAGAGACCCAGTACTTC. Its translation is CSAVTETGGWLAGQETQYF.

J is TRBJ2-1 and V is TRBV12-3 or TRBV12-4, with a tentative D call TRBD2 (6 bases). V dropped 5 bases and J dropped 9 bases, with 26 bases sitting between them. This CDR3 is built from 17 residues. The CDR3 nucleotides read TGTGCCAGCAGTCCCGGGGGTCAGAACGGGCATACTACTGAGCAGTTCTTC. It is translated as CASSPGGQNGHTTEQFF.

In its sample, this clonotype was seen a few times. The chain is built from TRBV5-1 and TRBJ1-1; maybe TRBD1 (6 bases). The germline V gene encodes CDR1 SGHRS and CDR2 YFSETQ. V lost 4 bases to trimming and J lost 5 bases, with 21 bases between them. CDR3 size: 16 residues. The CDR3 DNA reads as TGCGCCAGCAGCGTATACCTCCAGGGGCGATGGACTGAAGCTTTCTTT. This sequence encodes CASSVYLQGRWTEAFF.

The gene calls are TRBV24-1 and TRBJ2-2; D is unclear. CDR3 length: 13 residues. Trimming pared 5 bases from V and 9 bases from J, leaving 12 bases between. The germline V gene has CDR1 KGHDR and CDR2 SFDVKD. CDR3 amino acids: CATSAPEQRELFF. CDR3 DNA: TGTGCCACCAGTGCCCCCGAACAACGGGAGCTGTTTTTT.

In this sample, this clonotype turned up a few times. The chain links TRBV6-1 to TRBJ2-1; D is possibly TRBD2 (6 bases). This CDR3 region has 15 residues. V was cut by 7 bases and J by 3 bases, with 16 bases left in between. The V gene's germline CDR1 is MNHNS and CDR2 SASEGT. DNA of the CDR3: TGTGCCAGCATCTACAGCGGGCCCCTCTACAATGAGCAGTTCTTC. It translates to CASIYSGPLYNEQFF.

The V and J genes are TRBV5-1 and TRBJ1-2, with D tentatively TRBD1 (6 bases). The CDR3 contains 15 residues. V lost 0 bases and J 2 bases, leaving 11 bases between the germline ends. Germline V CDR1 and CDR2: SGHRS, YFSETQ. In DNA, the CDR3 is TGCGCCAGCAGCTTGGGACAGGTTCCGAACTATGGCTACACCTTC. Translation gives CASSLGQVPNYGYTF.

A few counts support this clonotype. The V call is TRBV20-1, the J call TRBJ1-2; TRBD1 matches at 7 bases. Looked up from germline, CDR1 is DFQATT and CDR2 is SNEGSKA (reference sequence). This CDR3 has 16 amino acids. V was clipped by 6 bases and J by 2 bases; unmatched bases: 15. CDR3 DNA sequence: TGCAGTGCGCTACTGAGGGGGCGCTCCCTAAACTATGGCTACACCTTC. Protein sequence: CSALLRGRSLNYGYTF.

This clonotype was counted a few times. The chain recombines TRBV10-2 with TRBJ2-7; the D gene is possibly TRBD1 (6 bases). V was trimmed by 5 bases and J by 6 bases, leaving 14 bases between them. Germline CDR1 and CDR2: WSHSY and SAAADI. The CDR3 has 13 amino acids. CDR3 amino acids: CASSPSGASEQYF. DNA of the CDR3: TGCGCCAGCAGTCCTTCAGGGGCGAGCGAGCAGTACTTC.

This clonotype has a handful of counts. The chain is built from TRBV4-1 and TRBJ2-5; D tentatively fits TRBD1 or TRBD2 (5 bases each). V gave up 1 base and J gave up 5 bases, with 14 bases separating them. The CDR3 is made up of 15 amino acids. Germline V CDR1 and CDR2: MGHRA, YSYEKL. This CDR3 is CASSQVEGRRETQYF. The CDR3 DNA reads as TGCGCCAGCAGCCAAGTTGAGGGGCGCAGGGAGACCCAGTACTTC.

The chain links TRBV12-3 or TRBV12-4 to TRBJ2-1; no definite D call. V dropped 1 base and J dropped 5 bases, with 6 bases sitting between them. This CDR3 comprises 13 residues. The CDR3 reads CASSLGTHNEQFF. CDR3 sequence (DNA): TGTGCCAGCAGTTTAGGGACCCACAATGAGCAGTTCTTC.